These T cell receptor beta chains were read from a single sample in a study of early T cells in non-severe SARS-CoV-2 infection. One entry per CDR3 protein results from TCRdb running MiXCR on the 5' RACE reads. The sample consists of tens of thousands of distinct CDR3 sequences, less than 6.5% of them appearing once. The specimen was whole blood. These receptors all stem from an adult who was a healthcare worker with PCR-confirmed SARS-CoV-2 infection or an uninfected control (not recorded which). The CDR3 runs from the conserved cysteine through the conserved F or W. D genes are given only for firm matches.

J | V | D | CDR3
TRBJ2-7 | TRBV6-5 | . | CASSSPELDAYEQYF
TRBJ2-5 | TRBV20-1 | TRBD2 | CSAHLAGKTAYQETQYF
TRBJ2-3 | TRBV2 | . | CASNGADTQYF
TRBJ1-2 | TRBV12-5 | TRBD1 | CASGAGTGHGYTF
TRBJ2-1 | TRBV6-4 | . | CASSELGGTNNEQFF
TRBJ1-1 | TRBV4-2 | . | CASSRDLHRGTEAFF
TRBJ1-3 | TRBV7-9 | . | CASSIQGLGGNTIYF
TRBJ1-1 | TRBV7-8 | TRBD1 | CASSSQGAGTEAFF
TRBJ2-2 | TRBV11-2 | TRBD2 | CASRPQLAGDTGELFF
TRBJ2-7 | TRBV21-1 | . | CASIPTDRGHYEQYF
TRBJ2-7 | TRBV5-6 | TRBD1 | CASSLRTGSYEQYF
TRBJ2-3 | TRBV5-1 | TRBD1 | CASTQGSTDTQYF
TRBJ2-6 | TRBV12-3/TRBV12-4 | . | CASRRDGANVLTF
TRBJ2-3 | TRBV6-5 | . | CASSWGQNTDTQYF
TRBJ2-5 | TRBV7-2 | . | CASSLLSASNQETQYF
TRBJ2-3 | TRBV7-2 | . | CASSLSSGSTDTQYF
TRBJ1-1 | TRBV20-1 | . | CSARRNTRGTEAFF
TRBJ2-1 | TRBV9 | . | CASSPRVSAYNEQFF
TRBJ1-6 | TRBV7-8 | . | CASSLRGSPLHF
TRBJ2-7 | TRBV5-1 | . | CASSFTGSSYEQYF
TRBJ2-4 | TRBV11-2 | . | CASSVTSPGNIQYF
TRBJ2-3 | TRBV5-4 | TRBD1 | CASSPSGGLVDTQYF
TRBJ2-5 | TRBV11-2 | TRBD1 | CASSTGQGGETQYF
TRBJ1-4 | TRBV7-2 | TRBD1 | CASSLVGRGATNEKLFF
TRBJ2-7 | TRBV11-2 | . | CASRRQDSYEQYF
TRBJ2-1 | TRBV7-2 | . | CASSSLGNEQFF
TRBJ1-4 | TRBV11-2 | . | CASSPAGRTNEKLFF
TRBJ2-4 | TRBV7-2 | . | CASSNGRILAKNIQYF
TRBJ1-5 | TRBV28 | . | CASSFGGPSNQPQHF
TRBJ1-2 | TRBV28 | . | CASSLGIRGPNYGYTF
TRBJ1-5 | TRBV20-1 | TRBD1 | CSASEGQGAIYQPQHF
TRBJ2-1 | TRBV20-1 | TRBD2 | CSAPTPSGRANEQFF
TRBJ2-2 | TRBV29-1 | . | CSVYVRETANTGELFF
TRBJ1-1 | TRBV7-2 | TRBD1 | CASSLLGQKNTEAFF
TRBJ1-1 | TRBV5-5 | . | CASSLVIAATEAFF
TRBJ1-5 | TRBV28 | TRBD1 | CASSFLRDSHNQPQHF
TRBJ2-1 | TRBV19 | . | CASSPSGARAYNEQFF
TRBJ2-5 | TRBV5-1 | . | CASSLQGRETQYF
TRBJ1-1 | TRBV11-2 | . | CASSLSARGDTEAFF
TRBJ1-6 | TRBV6-5 | . | CASSRRQAPNSPLHF
TRBJ1-2 | TRBV28 | . | CASRLILEALGGYTF
TRBJ2-7 | TRBV7-2 | TRBD2 | CASSPNSGRVNEQYF
TRBJ2-3 | TRBV10-1 | . | CASGDNPDTQYF
TRBJ2-1 | TRBV3-1 | . | CASSSLGTYEQFF
TRBJ1-1 | TRBV2 | . | CASSEGWNTEAFF
TRBJ2-7 | TRBV5-1 | TRBD2 | CASSFAGGSGEQYF
TRBJ1-1 | TRBV11-3 | . | CASSFGISEAFF
TRBJ2-3 | TRBV7-2 | . | CASSVPSTDTQYF
TRBJ2-1 | TRBV7-9 | . | CASSSGSNEQFF
TRBJ2-5 | TRBV18 | TRBD2 | CASSPGGRETQYF
TRBJ1-2 | TRBV5-4 | TRBD1 | CASSRAGGSGYTF
TRBJ2-7 | TRBV7-8 | TRBD2 | CASSSAHATSGREYEQYF
TRBJ1-1 | TRBV6-6 | . | CATRTGDTEAFF
TRBJ2-1 | TRBV6-2/TRBV6-3 | TRBD2 | CASSNPSGNNEQFF
TRBJ2-7 | TRBV5-1 | . | CASSPGVYEQYF
TRBJ1-1 | TRBV11-3 | . | CASRWEGNTEAFF
TRBJ2-5 | TRBV11-2 | . | CASSLPTQGTETQYF